This T cell receptor beta chain was documented in a study of glioma-infiltrating T cells (dated by TCRdb to 2016 to 2018). Background for the entire study: Sequencing of TCR alpha- and beta-chain repertoires was performed on glioma tissue, on non-neoplastic brain tissue, and on matched peripheral blood mononuclear cells. To gauge divergence between tissue and blood T-cell populations, every tissue-infiltrating repertoire was compared against the peripheral blood repertoire from the same patient. The paired cohort comprised three low-grade glioma patients, several primary glioblastoma patients and three non-glioma patients contributing non-neoplastic brain tissue. Findings and caveats that apply to the study as a whole: VJ-independent divergence between tissue and blood was lower than expected in non-neoplastic patients but higher than expected in all gliomas, particularly low-grade gliomas. Tissue and blood shared very few CDR3 sequences, a result attributed to high CDR3 diversity and limited sampling. Group comparisons were based on small numbers of patients: three non-neoplastic, three low-grade glioma and eight glioblastoma patients.

The iRepertoire nested amplicon-rescue multiplex PCR (arm-PCR) platform was used to amplify TCR alpha and beta CDR3 regions from RNA. One-step reverse transcription and amplification used about 85-400 ng of tissue mRNA or PBMC total RNA as input. After bead purification, a secondary multiplex PCR added Illumina adapters, and libraries were gel-purified between 200 and 400 bp. Libraries carried internal 6-nucleotide barcodes used for demultiplexing. Libraries were sequenced on an Illumina MiSeq with 2x220 or 2x250 nucleotide paired-end reads. For the original study's pipeline: Paired reads were merged using FLASH 1.2.11 and aligned with BWA-MEM to the GRCh37 human genome, and TRA and TRB reads were then extracted. For V and J assignment, an IMGT-derived reference of cassette sequences and CDR3 motifs that included pseudogenes was used. Reads were translated in three frames, and productive CDR3s were defined by a C…FGXG motif without stop codons. A clonotype was defined as a unique combination of a V-J cassette pair and a CDR3 amino acid sequence. Hamming distance filtering was applied to reads, with thresholds set by the sequence error rate of each sample in mapped regions. Using fastp at Q25 and MiXCR, TCRdb reprocessed the public reads and kept productive beta chains. One record per CDR3 amino acid sequence lists the most common genes and DNA. TCRdb, not the original authors, processed these V and J calls. Present in this sample are some 100,000 distinct CDR3 sequences, about 25% of which were seen just once. 30% to 35% of the sample belongs to the ten largest clones.

The germline V gene (reference sequence) specifies DFQATT as CDR1 and SNEGSKA as CDR2. The CDR3 spans 17 residues, from the cysteine through the phenylalanine. The DNA shown is the 51-base CDR3, in frame from base 1. V and J lose 0 bases and 5 bases, and a span of 22 bases separates them. Many counts were recorded for this clonotype. The antigen it recognizes is unknown. Base qualities are missing; no much larger clone stands one base away. The receptor chain draws on TRBV20-1 and TRBJ1-1; the D gene is perhaps TRBD1, on 6 matching bases. The clonotype comes from a human donor with low-grade glioma or glioblastoma, undergoing nonglioma brain surgery, or in good health (not recorded which). Sequencing was done on a sample of glioma tissue, nonneoplastic brain tissue, or PBMCs (not recorded which). The CDR3 protein sequence reads: CSARDPGGGRGRTEAFF. The base sequence is TGCAGTGCTAGAGATCCGGGGGGAGGGAGGGGGAGGACTGAAGCTTTCTTT.